Below, one TCR beta chain is given with its context. Its antigen is unknown. The sample belongs to a study of T cell responses to AZD1222 COVID-19 vaccine. For the study at large: Second-dose intervals of approximately 4 or approximately 12 weeks were pooled.

Overall study findings and caveats: There were vaccine-associated CD4 TCRs across spike, dominant at 160-218 and 743-854. Close to half of spike-specific TCRs reportedly recognize unmutated variant regions. Repertoire collection took place solely once the T cell response had peaked.

Using immunoSEQ multiplex PCR, the repertoire was profiled, and TCRdb retains in-frame clones only, with some absent. This repertoire shows around 83,000 clones, 92% found once; its top ten account for approximately 5.5%. With 5 bases removed from V and 6 bases from J, the gap between germline ends came to 11 bases. Germline values: CDR1 GTSNPN, CDR2 SVGIG (reference sequence). CDR3 size: 11 residues. The sample consisted of peripheral blood, taken on day 0 of AZD1222 vaccination. The chain uses TRBV30 and TRBJ2-7; D is perhaps TRBD2 (6 bases). This TCR derives from an adult in good health. The CDR3 nucleotides read TGTGCCTGGGGTCGGGGGATCGAGCAGTACTTC. Protein product: CAWGRGIEQYF.